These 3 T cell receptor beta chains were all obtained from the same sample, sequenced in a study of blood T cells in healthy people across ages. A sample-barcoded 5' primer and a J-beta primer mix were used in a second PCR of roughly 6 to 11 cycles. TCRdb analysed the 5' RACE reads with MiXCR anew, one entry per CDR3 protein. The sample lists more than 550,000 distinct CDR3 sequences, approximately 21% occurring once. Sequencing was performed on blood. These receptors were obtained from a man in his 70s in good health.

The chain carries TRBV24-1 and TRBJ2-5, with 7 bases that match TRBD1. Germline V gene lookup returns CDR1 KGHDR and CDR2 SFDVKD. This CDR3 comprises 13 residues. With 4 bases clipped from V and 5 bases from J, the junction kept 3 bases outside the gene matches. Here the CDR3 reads CATSEQGTETQYF. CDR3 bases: TGTGCCACCAGTGAACAGGGGACGGAGACCCAGTACTTC.

The CDR3 is CASSESGTTNEKLFF. For the CDR3, the DNA is TGTGCCAGCAGTGAGTCTGGGACAACTAATGAAAAACTGTTTTTT. The chain recombines TRBV2 with TRBJ1-4; no clear D. The CDR3 has 15 amino acids. Per germline, CDR1 SNHLY and CDR2 FYNNEI. Trimming removed 3 bases from V and 0 bases from J, with 8 bases in between. Supplemented by reference TRBV2 and TRBJ1-4, the full variable domain reads EPEVTQTPSHQVTQMGQEVILRCVPISNHLYFYWYRQILGQKVEFLVSFYNNEISEKSEIFDDQFSVERPDGSNFTLKIRSTKLEDSAMYFCASSESGTTNEKLFFGSGTQLSVL.

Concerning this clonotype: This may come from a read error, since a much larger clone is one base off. The CDR3 reads CNAGRGVVEQFF. The CDR3 coding sequence is TGCAATGCTGGGAGAGGAGTAGTGGAGCAGTTCTTC. The chain uses TRBV20-1 and TRBJ2-5; D is perhaps TRBD2 (5 bases). The closer fit of TRBJ2-1 to the DNA end suggests the J call may be wrong. Looked up from germline, CDR1 is DFQATT and CDR2 is SNEGSKA (reference sequence). CDR3 length: 12 amino acids.